In this sample, the clone carrying this T cell receptor beta chain turned up many times. One entry per CDR3 protein results from TCRdb running MiXCR on the 5' RACE reads. Of 45,000 to 65,000 distinct CDR3 sequences in the sample, roughly 8.3% are singletons; the top ten hold under 2%. The time point is: longitudinal time-point 3. This sample was included in a study of neurological immune-mediated disorders. The ends lost 5 bases at V and 3 bases at J; junction bases unmatched: 5. The CDR3 has 14 residues. Germline CDR1 and CDR2: SGHAT and FQNNGV. This clonotype was obtained from a middle-aged woman in good health. What was sequenced was PBMCs. V usage is TRBV11-2 and J usage is TRBJ2-7; 9 bases fit TRBD1. CDR3 coding DNA: TGTGCCAGCAGCACAGGGGGCTCATACTACGAGCAGTACTTC. Its translation is CASSTGGSYYEQYF.